Presented here are 8 T cell receptor beta chains from one specimen sequenced in a study of human T cells and chemical hapten exposure. TCRdb analysed the RACE reads with MiXCR anew, one entry per CDR3 protein. Counted here are some 200,000 distinct CDR3 sequences, around 30% occurring once; the ten biggest clones make up nearly 3%. Noted time point: pre-sensitization, week 0. Treatment reported: therapeutic diphenylcyclopropenone sensitization with weekly scalp DPC. Here the sequenced sample was whole blood, taken in connection with sensitization to the hapten diphenylcyclopropenone (DPC). The receptor set was obtained from a woman in her 30s with alopecia areata. Some clones in this sample may be carry-over from other donors' samples.

This clonotype was seen more than once but under ten times. V gene TRBV7-9 combines with J gene TRBJ2-3; possible D gene TRBD2, 6 bases. Germline CDR1 reads SEHNR; CDR2 reads FQNEAQ (reference sequence). The CDR3 has 15 amino acids. Trimming removed 6 bases at V and 4 bases at J, with 17 bases between. Here the CDR3 DNA reads TGTGCCAGCAGACTGGGGGGTCAGCCCCCAGATACGCAGTATTTT. Translation: CASRLGGQPPDTQYF.

The gene calls are TRBV20-1 and TRBJ2-1; D is undetermined. Trimming stripped 6 bases from V and 7 bases from J, with 10 bases between. The CDR3 has 11 residues. The germline CDR1 and CDR2 sequences are DFQATT and SNEGSKA (reference sequence). The CDR3 DNA follows: TGCAGTGCCCTACCTGGGAATGAGCAGTTCTTC. This codes for CSALPGNEQFF.

The chain joins TRBV5-1 to TRBJ2-7, with D tentatively TRBD1 (6 bases). From germline, CDR1 is SGHRS and CDR2 YFSETQ. V shed 4 bases and J shed 4 bases, with 9 bases lying between them. The CDR3 consists of 12 residues. The DNA of the CDR3 is TGCGCCAGCAGCAGGGGACATTACGAGCAGTACTTC. As protein: CASSRGHYEQYF.

This chain joins TRBV5-1 and TRBJ1-6, with TRBD1 as a possible D gene (5 bases). V lost 4 bases and J lost 9, with 17 bases in between. The V gene's germline CDR1 is SGHRS and CDR2 YFSETQ. This CDR3 contains 15 residues. The CDR3 DNA is TGCGCCAGCAGCCCGGCCGAAGGGGTTGGTTCACCCCTCCACTTT. Amino acids: CASSPAEGVGSPLHF.

This clonotype was seen only a few times. V and J are TRBV20-1 and TRBJ1-1; no clear D. CDR1 is DFQATT, CDR2 SNEGSKA, per germline (reference sequence). Trimming stripped 2 bases from V and 4 bases from J, with 11 bases between. CDR3 length: 13 residues. The DNA of the CDR3 is TGCAGTGCTAGATCCCCCGAGAGCACTGAAGCTTTCTTT. Amino acid sequence: CSARSPESTEAFF.

The chain carries TRBV4-3 and TRBJ2-5; D is undetermined. The V gene's germline CDR1 is LGHNA and CDR2 YSLEER. Trimming removed 0 bases from V and 4 bases from J, with 15 bases in between. The CDR3 has 16 residues. The CDR3, as DNA: TGCGCCAGCAGCCAAGAAATAGGGAATATGGGAGAGACCCAGTACTTC. It encodes CASSQEIGNMGETQYF.

Many counts were recorded for this clonotype. The chain couples TRBV29-1 to TRBJ2-1; a weak D match, TRBD1 (8 bases). V lost 7 bases and J lost 4, with 23 bases in between. Germline V gene data show CDR1 as SQVTM and CDR2 as ANQGSEA. The CDR3 runs to 16 residues. CDR3 residues: CSGGGLGQGRYNEQFF. DNA for the CDR3: TGCAGCGGCGGGGGCCTAGGACAGGGAAGATACAATGAGCAGTTCTTC.

This clonotype was detected a few times. The chain recombines TRBV6-2 or TRBV6-3 with TRBJ2-3; the match to TRBD2 covers 11 bases. The ends lost 5 bases at V and 2 bases at J; junction bases unmatched: 9. The CDR3 extends over 17 amino acids. Germline CDR1 MNHEY, CDR2 SVGEGT. DNA of the CDR3: TGTGCCAGCAGTCCCAACCTAGCGGGGGGACCCACAGATACGCAGTATTTT. It specifies CASSPNLAGGPTDTQYF.